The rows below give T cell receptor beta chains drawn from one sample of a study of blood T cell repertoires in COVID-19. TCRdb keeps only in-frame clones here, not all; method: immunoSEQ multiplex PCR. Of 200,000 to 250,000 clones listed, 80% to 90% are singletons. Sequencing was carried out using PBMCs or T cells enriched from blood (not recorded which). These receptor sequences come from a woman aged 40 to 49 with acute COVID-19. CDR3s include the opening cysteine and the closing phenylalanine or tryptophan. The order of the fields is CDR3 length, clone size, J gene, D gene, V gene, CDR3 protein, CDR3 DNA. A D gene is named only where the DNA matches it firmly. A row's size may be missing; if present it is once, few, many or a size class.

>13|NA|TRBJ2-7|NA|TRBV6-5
CATKLGGSYEQYF
TGTGCCACCAAATTGGGAGGATCCTACGAGCAGTACTTC
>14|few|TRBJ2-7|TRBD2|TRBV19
CASSTGLAGVEQYF
TGTGCCAGTAGTACGGGACTAGCGGGAGTCGAGCAGTACTTC
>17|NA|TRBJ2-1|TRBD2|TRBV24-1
CATSDLSSGRFHNEQFF
TGTGCCACCAGTGATTTGAGTAGCGGGAGGTTCCACAATGAGCAGTTCTTC
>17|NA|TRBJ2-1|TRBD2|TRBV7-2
CASSRTSSGSLDNEQFF
TGTGCCAGCAGCCGCACCTCTAGCGGGAGCCTTGACAATGAGCAGTTCTTC
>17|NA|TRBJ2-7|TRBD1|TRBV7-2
CASSRNPGQGRSYEQYF
TGTGCCAGCAGCCGCAATCCGGGACAGGGAAGGTCCTACGAGCAGTACTTC
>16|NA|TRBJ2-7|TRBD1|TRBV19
CASSIDRDRDSYEQYF
TGTGCCAGTAGTATAGATCGTGACAGGGATTCCTACGAGCAGTACTTC
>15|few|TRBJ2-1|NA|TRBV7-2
CASSLELAVSNEQFF
TGTGCCAGCAGCTTAGAACTAGCTGTTTCCAATGAGCAGTTCTTC
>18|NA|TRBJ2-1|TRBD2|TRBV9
CASSVASGGPPSYNEQFF
TGTGCCAGCAGCGTTGCTAGCGGGGGGCCTCCTTCTTACAATGAGCAGTTCTTC
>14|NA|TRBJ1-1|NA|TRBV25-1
CASSEGRRDTEAFF
TGTGCCAGCAGTGAGGGGCGAAGGGACACTGAAGCTTTCTTT
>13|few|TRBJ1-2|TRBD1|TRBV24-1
CATSQGQYDGYTF
TGTGCCACCAGCCAGGGACAGTACGATGGCTACACCTTC
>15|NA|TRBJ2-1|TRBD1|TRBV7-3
CASSLVGQGRGEQFF
TGTGCCAGCAGCTTAGTAGGACAGGGGAGGGGTGAGCAGTTCTTC
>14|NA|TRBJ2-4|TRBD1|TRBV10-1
CASSGHRGRDIQYF
TGCGCCAGCAGTGGCCACAGGGGGCGGGACATTCAGTACTTC
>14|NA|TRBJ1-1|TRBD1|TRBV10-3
CAIRPLQGNAEAFF
TGTGCCATCAGGCCACTACAGGGGAACGCTGAAGCTTTCTTT
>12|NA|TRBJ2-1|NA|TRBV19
CASSMRGRHQFF
TGTGCCAGTAGTATGAGGGGGAGACACCAGTTCTTC
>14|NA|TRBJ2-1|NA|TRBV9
CASSVTGLRDEQFF
TGTGCCAGCAGCGTAACAGGGTTAAGGGATGAGCAGTTCTTC
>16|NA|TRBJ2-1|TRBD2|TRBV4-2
CASSKSTSGRIDEQFF
TGTGCCAGCAGCAAATCGACTAGCGGGAGGATTGATGAGCAGTTCTTC
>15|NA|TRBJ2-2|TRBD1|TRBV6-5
CASSRPGQGGGELFF
TGTGCCAGCAGTCGACCGGGACAGGGGGGCGGGGAGCTGTTTTTT
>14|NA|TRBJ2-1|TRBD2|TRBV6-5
CASKGLAGAGEQFF
TGTGCCAGCAAAGGACTAGCGGGAGCAGGTGAGCAGTTCTTC
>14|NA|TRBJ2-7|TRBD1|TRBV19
CASTPGQGSYEQYF
TGTGCCAGTACCCCGGGACAGGGATCCTACGAGCAGTACTTC
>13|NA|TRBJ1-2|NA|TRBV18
CASSSRQDHGYTF
TGTGCCAGCTCATCGCGACAGGACCATGGCTACACCTTC
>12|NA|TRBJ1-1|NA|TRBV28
CASSLRATEAFF
TGTGCCAGCAGTTTACGAGCCACTGAAGCTTTCTTT
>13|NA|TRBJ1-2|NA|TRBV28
CASKSQGSGGYTF
TGTGCCAGTAAATCTCAGGGGTCTGGTGGCTACACCTTC
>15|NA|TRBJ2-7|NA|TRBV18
CASSPPIQGPREQYF
TGTGCCAGCTCACCACCAATACAGGGTCCACGCGAGCAGTACTTC
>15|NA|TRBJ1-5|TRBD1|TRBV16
CASSPQGGGDQPQHF
TGTGCCAGCAGCCCCCAGGGGGGTGGCGATCAGCCCCAGCATTTT
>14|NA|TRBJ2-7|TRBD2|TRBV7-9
CASSLTSGMNEQYF
TGTGCCAGCAGCTTAACTAGCGGGATGAACGAGCAGTACTTC
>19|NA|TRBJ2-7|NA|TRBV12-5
CASGLVWGASEFLTYEQYF
TGTGCTAGTGGTTTGGTATGGGGAGCTAGCGAGTTTCTGACCTACGAGCAGTACTTC
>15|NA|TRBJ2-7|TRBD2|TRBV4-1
CASSQGAGPAYEQYF
TGCGCCAGCAGCCAAGGAGCGGGACCGGCGTACGAGCAGTACTTC
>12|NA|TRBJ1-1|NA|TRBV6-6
CASSLSNTEAFF
TGTGCCAGCAGCTTGTCGAACACTGAAGCTTTCTTT
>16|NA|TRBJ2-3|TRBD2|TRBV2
CASNPTSGASTDTQYF
TGTGCCAGCAACCCGACTAGCGGTGCTAGCACAGATACGCAGTATTTT
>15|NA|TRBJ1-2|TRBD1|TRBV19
CASSTTGGPVYGYTF
TGTGCCAGTAGTACAACAGGGGGCCCGGTTTATGGCTACACCTTC
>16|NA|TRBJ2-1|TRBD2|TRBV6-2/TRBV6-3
CASSYGTSGRGYEQFF
TGTGCCAGCAGTTACGGGACTAGCGGGAGAGGGTATGAGCAGTTCTTC
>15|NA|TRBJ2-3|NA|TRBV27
CASRRGRLDGDTQYF
TGTGCCAGCAGAAGGGGTCGTCTAGATGGAGATACGCAGTATTTT
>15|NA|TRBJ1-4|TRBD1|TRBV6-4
CASSLGTGRNEKLFF
TGTGCCAGCAGTCTCGGGACAGGGCGGAATGAAAAACTGTTTTTT
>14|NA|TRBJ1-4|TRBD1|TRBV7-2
CASSLNRGEEKLFF
TGTGCCAGCAGCTTAAACAGGGGAGAGGAAAAACTGTTTTTT